The 12 T cell receptor beta chains given below trace back to one sample, sequenced in a study of T cell repertoires in cytomegalovirus infection (dated by TCRdb to the late 2010s). This sample's treatment or condition label indicates: in vitro stimulation with specific CMV peptide epitopes to enrich CMV-specific T cells. The antigens for these receptors are not known. The data were produced on an Illumina HiSeq 1500. TCRdb reworked the public reads: Q25 trimming with fastp, MiXCR clone assembly, productive beta chains retained. Rows with a matching CDR3 protein are joined into one entry that keeps the most common DNA and genes. The sample yields about a million distinct CDR3 sequences; approximately 31% were counted once. The ten largest clonotypes hold 10% to 15% of the sample. The sample was cultured CD8+ T cells from PBMCs, taken from culture after CMV antigen stimulation. Receptors were obtained from a human donor in good health (CMV status not recorded). Some clones in this sample may be carry-over from other donors' samples.

This sequence joins TRBV5-6 and TRBJ2-2; TRBD1 aligns across 12 bases. The CDR3 is made up of 17 amino acids. In germline, CDR1 is SGHDT, CDR2 YYEEEE. Trimming took 2 bases from V and 1 from J; bases not matched to a gene: 3. The CDR3 is CASSLRDRGRNTGELFF. CDR3 sequence (DNA): TGTGCCAGCAGCTTAAGGGACAGGGGGCGGAACACCGGGGAGCTGTTTTTT.

The chain links TRBV6-1 to TRBJ2-1; D is possibly TRBD1 or TRBD2 (5 bases each). The CDR3 has 15 residues. The V gene's germline CDR1 is MNHNS and CDR2 SASEGT. V lost 5 bases, J lost 7 bases, and 18 bases lay in between. CDR3 loop: CASSLWGSLRNEQFF. CDR3 in DNA: TGTGCCAGCAGTCTTTGGGGGTCGCTCCGAAATGAGCAGTTCTTC.

The J gene is TRBJ2-5, the V gene TRBV7-3; D not certain. V was clipped by 1 base and J by 1 base, with 10 bases between them. The CDR3 covers 15 residues. CDR1 SGHTA and CDR2 FQGTGA come from the germline V gene. This chain's CDR3 is CASSLIWGPQETQYF. CDR3 nucleotides: TGTGCCAGCAGCTTAATATGGGGTCCCCAAGAGACCCAGTACTTC.

This clonotype has ten or more counts. The gene calls are TRBV12-3 or TRBV12-4 and TRBJ2-5, with D possibly being TRBD2 (6 bases). This CDR3 comprises 13 residues. V lost 5 bases and J 5 bases, leaving 12 bases between the germline ends. CDR3 sequence: CASSKGGEETQYF. CDR3 in DNA: TGTGCCAGCAGTAAAGGCGGGGAGGAGACCCAGTACTTC.

This clonotype was counted a few times. The J gene is TRBJ1-1, the V gene TRBV2, with a weak D call TRBD1 (5 bases). The germline V gene has CDR1 SNHLY and CDR2 FYNNEI. This CDR3 contains 14 residues. Trimming took 4 bases from V and 1 from J, leaving 10 bases between them. CDR3: CASSANRRNTEAFF. CDR3 DNA: TGTGCCAGCAGTGCTAACAGGAGGAACACTGAAGCTTTCTTT.

The V and J genes are TRBV20-1 and TRBJ2-4; TRBD2 agrees at 7 bases. The CDR3 length is 14 residues. The V gene's germline CDR1 is DFQATT and CDR2 SNEGSKA (reference sequence). V was clipped by 6 bases and J by 1 base; unmatched bases: 6. The CDR3 here is CSARTRAAKNIQYF. CDR3 sequence (DNA): TGCAGTGCGCGGACTAGAGCTGCCAAAAACATTCAGTACTTC.

The rearrangement links TRBV7-8 to TRBJ2-7, with D perhaps matching TRBD1 (7 bases). CDR1 is SGHVS and CDR2 is FQNEAQ in the germline V gene. With 3 bases removed from V and 3 bases from J, the gap between germline ends came to 21 bases. The CDR3 loop spans 17 amino acids. CDR3 protein: CASSFGGYKGASYEQYF. The CDR3 nucleotides read TGTGCCAGCAGCTTCGGGGGCTACAAGGGGGCTAGCTACGAGCAGTACTTC.

The chain recombines TRBV7-9 with TRBJ2-1; D might be TRBD2 (6 bases). There are 12 residues in the CDR3. Between the trimmed V and J ends, which lost 3 bases and 8 bases, there was a span of 8 bases. The V gene's germline CDR1 is SEHNR and CDR2 FQNEAQ (reference sequence). CDR3 in amino acids: CASSFIADEQFF. CDR3 coding DNA: TGTGCCAGCAGCTTCATAGCGGATGAGCAGTTCTTC.

The V and J genes are TRBV2 and TRBJ2-1; the match to TRBD2 covers 8 bases. The germline V gene has CDR1 SNHLY and CDR2 FYNNEI. The CDR3 extends over 15 amino acids. J gave up 3 bases and V 6 bases, and 7 bases lay outside the gene matches. CDR3 in DNA: TGTGCCAGCAGGGACGGGGGGGCCCGCTACAATGAGCAGTTCTTC. Translated, it gives CASRDGGARYNEQFF.

Note on this clonotype: Germline is not matched at one junction end, which may reflect a read error. The chain couples TRBV12-3 or TRBV12-4 to TRBJ1-5; TRBD1 is a possible D gene (5 bases). There are 15 residues in the CDR3. CDR3 protein: CSSSDTGTSNQPQHF. In nucleotides, the CDR3 is TGTTCCAGCAGTGATACGGGGACTAGCAATCAGCCCCAGCATTTT.

The chain is built from TRBV2 and TRBJ2-2; a weak D match, TRBD2 (5 bases). V was trimmed by 5 bases and J by 5 bases, leaving 12 bases between them. Germline lookup yields CDR1 SNHLY and CDR2 FYNNEI. CDR3 length equals 14 residues. The CDR3 sequence is CASSFSEGTGELFF. DNA for the CDR3: TGTGCCAGCAGTTTTAGCGAAGGAACCGGGGAGCTGTTTTTT.

This clonotype appeared many times. The chain is built from TRBV7-9 and TRBJ2-7; 9 bases line up with TRBD1. J gave up 5 bases and V 3 bases, and 2 bases lay outside the gene matches. The CDR3 loop spans 13 amino acids. Germline V lookup: CDR1 SEHNR, CDR2 FQNEAQ (reference sequence). The chain's CDR3 is CASSFTGGDEQYV. Written as DNA, the CDR3 is TGTGCCAGCAGCTTTACAGGGGGCGACGAGCAGTACGTC.